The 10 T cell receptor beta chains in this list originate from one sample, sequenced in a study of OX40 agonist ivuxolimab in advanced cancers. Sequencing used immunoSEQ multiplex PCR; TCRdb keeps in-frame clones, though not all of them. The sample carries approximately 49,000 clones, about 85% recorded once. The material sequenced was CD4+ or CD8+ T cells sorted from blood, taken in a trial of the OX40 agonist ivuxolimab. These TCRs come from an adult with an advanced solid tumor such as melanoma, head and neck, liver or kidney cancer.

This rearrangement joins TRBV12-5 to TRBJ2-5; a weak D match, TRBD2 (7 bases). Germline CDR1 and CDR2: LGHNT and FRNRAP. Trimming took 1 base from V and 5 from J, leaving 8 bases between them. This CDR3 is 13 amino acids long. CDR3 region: CASGLGGGETQYF. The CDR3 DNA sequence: TGTGCTAGTGGTTTGGGGGGGGGCGAGACCCAGTACTTC.

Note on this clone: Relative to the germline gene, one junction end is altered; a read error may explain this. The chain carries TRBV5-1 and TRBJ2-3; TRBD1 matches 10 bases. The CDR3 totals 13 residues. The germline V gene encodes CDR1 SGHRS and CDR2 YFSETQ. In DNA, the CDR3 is TGCGCCAGCAGCCGACGGGGGACAGGGGTTTTCGATTTT. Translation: CASSRRGTGVFDF.

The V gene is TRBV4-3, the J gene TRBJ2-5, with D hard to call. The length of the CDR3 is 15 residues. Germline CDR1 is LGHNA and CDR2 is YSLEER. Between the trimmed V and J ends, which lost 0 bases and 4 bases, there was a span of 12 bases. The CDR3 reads CASSQDSFRGETQYF. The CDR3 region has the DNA TGCGCCAGCAGCCAAGATTCTTTCAGAGGAGAGACCCAGTACTTC.

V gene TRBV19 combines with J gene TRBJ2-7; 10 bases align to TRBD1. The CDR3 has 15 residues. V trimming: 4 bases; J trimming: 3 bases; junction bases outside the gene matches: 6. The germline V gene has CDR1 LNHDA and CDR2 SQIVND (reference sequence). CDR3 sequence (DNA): TGTGCCAGTAGTACGTCCGGGACAGGGGTCTACGAGCAGTACTTC. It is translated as CASSTSGTGVYEQYF.

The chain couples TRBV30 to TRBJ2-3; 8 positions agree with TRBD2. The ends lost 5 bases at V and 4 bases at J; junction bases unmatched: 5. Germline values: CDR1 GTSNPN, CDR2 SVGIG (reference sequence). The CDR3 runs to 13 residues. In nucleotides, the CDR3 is TGTGCCTGGGAAGCGGGGGTGTCAGATACGCAGTATTTT. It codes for CAWEAGVSDTQYF.

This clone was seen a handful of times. CDR3 nucleotides: TGTGCCAGCGGCCGGATAACTAATGAAAAACTGTTTTTT. As protein: CASGRITNEKLFF. V and J are TRBV7-9 and TRBJ1-4; D uncertain. The CDR3 covers 13 residues. CDR1 and CDR2 from the germline V gene are SEHNR and FQNEAQ (reference sequence). The V gene lost 8 bases and the J gene lost 1 base, with 8 bases spanning the gap.

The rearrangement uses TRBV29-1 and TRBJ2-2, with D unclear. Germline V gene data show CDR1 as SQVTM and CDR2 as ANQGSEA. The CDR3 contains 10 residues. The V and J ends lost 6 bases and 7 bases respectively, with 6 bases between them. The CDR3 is CSVRDGELFF. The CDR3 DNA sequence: TGCAGCGTCCGTGACGGGGAGCTGTTTTTT.

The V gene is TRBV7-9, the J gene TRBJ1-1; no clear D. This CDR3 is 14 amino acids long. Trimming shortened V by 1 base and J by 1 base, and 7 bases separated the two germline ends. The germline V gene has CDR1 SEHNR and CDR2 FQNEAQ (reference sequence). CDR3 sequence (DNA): TGTGCCAGCAGCTTAGGCGGAGGGAACACTGAAGCTTTCTTT. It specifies CASSLGGGNTEAFF.

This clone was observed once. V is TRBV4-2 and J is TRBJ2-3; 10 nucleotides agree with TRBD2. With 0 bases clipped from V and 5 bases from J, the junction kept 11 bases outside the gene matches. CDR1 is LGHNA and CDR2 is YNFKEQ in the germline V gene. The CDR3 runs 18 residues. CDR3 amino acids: CASSQEGLAGGIGDTQYF. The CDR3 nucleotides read TGTGCCAGCAGCCAAGAGGGATTAGCGGGGGGAATAGGAGATACGCAGTATTTT.

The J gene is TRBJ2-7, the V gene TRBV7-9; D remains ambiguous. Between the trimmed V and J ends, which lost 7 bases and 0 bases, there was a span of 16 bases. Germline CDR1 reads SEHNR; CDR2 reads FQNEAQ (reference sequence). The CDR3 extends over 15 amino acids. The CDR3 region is CASNPIGLSSYEQYF. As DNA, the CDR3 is TGTGCCAGCAACCCCATTGGGTTAAGCTCCTACGAGCAGTACTTC.